This entry lists 31 T cell receptor beta chains sequenced from one sample in a study of T-cell reconstitution after alpha-beta-depleted transplantation in children. During its preparation, the TCRbeta library received unique molecular identifiers. Each CDR3 protein is one row after TCRdb ran MiXCR on the PCR reads. This sample yields 580,000 or so distinct CDR3 sequences, of which under 30% are seen a single time; approximately 14% belongs to the top ten. Sequencing was performed on PBMCs, mostly from graft donor cells, taken 360 days after TCRalphabeta/CD19-depleted stem cell transplant. The receptors shown here come from a boy younger than two who had a stem cell transplant for acute myeloid leukemia, so the T cells may come from the graft donor.

This chain joins TRBV6-4 and TRBJ2-1; D could derive from TRBD1 or TRBD2 (6 bases each). Trimming left V 2 bases short and J 4 bases short, with 27 bases between. The V gene's germline CDR1 is MRHNA and CDR2 SNTAGT. The CDR3 consists of 20 residues. CDR3 loop: CASSDQYSGARWGHYNEQFF. Written as DNA, the CDR3 is TGTGCCAGCAGTGACCAATACTCGGGGGCTCGTTGGGGACATTACAATGAGCAGTTCTTC.

The V gene is TRBV20-1, the J gene TRBJ2-4; D not certain. CDR1 DFQATT and CDR2 SNEGSKA come from the germline V gene (reference sequence). Trimming left V 1 base short and J 0 bases short, with 10 bases between. This CDR3 is built from 15 residues. The CDR3, as DNA: TGCAGTGCTAGAGGGCAGACACTAGCCAAAAACATTCAGTACTTC. This encodes CSARGQTLAKNIQYF.

This clonotype has just one count. This sequence joins TRBV5-7 and TRBJ2-1; no firm D call. TRBV5-7 is an ORF, with its function uncertain. This CDR3 is built from 15 residues. V was shortened by 4 bases and J by 3 bases, with 14 bases between the two germline ends. This CDR3 reads CASSLGLLCYNEQFF. In nucleotides, the CDR3 is TGTGCCAGCAGCCTCGGGCTCCTCTGCTACAATGAGCAGTTCTTC.

Ten or more counts support this clonotype. The chain has TRBV15 and TRBJ1-2; 8 bases match TRBD1. There are 15 residues in the CDR3. Trimming cost V 3 bases and J 2 bases; bases outside gene matches: 5. Germline V gene data show CDR1 as LNHNV and CDR2 as YYDKDF (reference sequence). CDR3 sequence: CATSRDRAGNYGYTF. The CDR3 DNA is TGTGCCACCAGCAGGGACAGGGCAGGCAACTATGGCTACACCTTC.

This clonotype appeared many times. CDR3 loop: CSAKGTAREQYV. CDR3 sequence (DNA): TGCAGTGCTAAAGGGACTGCACGTGAGCAGTACGTC. The gene calls are TRBV20-1 and TRBJ2-7; D might be TRBD2 (6 bases). Germline values: CDR1 DFQATT, CDR2 SNEGSKA (reference sequence). The ends were cut back, 4 bases at V and 7 bases at J, with 14 bases in the middle. This CDR3 has 12 amino acids.

This clonotype has a handful of counts. The V and J genes are TRBV15 and TRBJ2-7, with 9 bases lining up with TRBD1. Germline V CDR1 and CDR2: LNHNV, YYDKDF (reference sequence). V gave up 3 bases and J gave up 0 bases; unmatched junction bases: 6. The CDR3 extends over 16 amino acids. CDR3 DNA sequence: TGTGCCACCAGCAGGGGGACAGGGCTATTCTCCTACGAGCAGTACTTC. Protein: CATSRGTGLFSYEQYF.

This clonotype was detected many times. This rearrangement joins TRBV20-1 to TRBJ1-6; tentatively, D is TRBD1 (6 bases). The CDR3 is made up of 17 amino acids. V was trimmed by 3 bases and J by 6 bases, leaving 21 bases between them. CDR1 is DFQATT, CDR2 SNEGSKA, per germline (reference sequence). CDR3 DNA sequence: TGCAGTGCTAGGCCCTACCAGGGGACAACTAGTAATTCACCCCTCCACTTT. Its translation is CSARPYQGTTSNSPLHF.

The V gene is TRBV18, the J gene TRBJ2-1; D gene uncertain. The CDR3 has 15 residues. V was shortened by 4 bases and J by 5 bases, with 15 bases between the two germline ends. Germline-derived CDR1 and CDR2 are KGHSH and LQKENI. CDR3 sequence: CASSLRTDPNNEQFF. The DNA of the CDR3 is TGTGCCAGCTCACTCAGGACGGATCCGAACAATGAGCAGTTCTTC.

The chain couples TRBV7-2 to TRBJ1-2, with D tentatively TRBD1 (5 bases). V lost 6 bases to trimming and J lost 4 bases, with 12 bases between them. The CDR3 sequence is 13 residues long. Per germline, CDR1 SGHTA and CDR2 FQGNSA. CDR3: CASSWDRRYGYTF. CDR3 DNA: TGTGCCAGCAGTTGGGACCGACGCTATGGCTACACCTTC.

This clonotype was counted between two and nine times. The J gene is TRBJ2-3, the V gene TRBV15, with TRBD2 as a possible D gene (7 bases). Germline CDR1 reads LNHNV; CDR2 reads YYDKDF (reference sequence). The CDR3 is 17 residues long. Trimming left V 0 bases short and J 4 bases short, with 17 bases between. Here the CDR3 DNA reads TGTGCCACCAGCAGAGATGTGGGGGGGCAAGTTGCAGATACGCAGTATTTT. Its protein product is CATSRDVGGQVADTQYF. Full variable domain (rest looked up from reference TRBV15 and TRBJ2-3): DAMVIQNPRYQVTQFGKPVTLSCSQTLNHNVMYWYQQKSSQAPKLLFHYYDKDFNNEADTPDNFQSRRPNTSFCFLDIRSPGLGDTAMYLCATSRDVGGQVADTQYFGPGTRLTVL.

This clonotype was detected many times. The chain couples TRBV29-1 to TRBJ2-7; 8 bases map to TRBD1. The CDR3 extends over 14 amino acids. Germline CDR1 and CDR2: SQVTM and ANQGSEA. J lost 3 bases, V lost 4 bases, and 8 bases had no gene match. The chain's CDR3 is CSVGDRGPLYEQYF. The CDR3 DNA follows: TGCAGCGTTGGCGACAGGGGTCCCCTCTACGAGCAGTACTTC.

This clonotype occurred a few times. The rearrangement joins TRBV6-1 to TRBJ2-6; tentative D call: TRBD2 (5 bases). With 10 bases removed from V and 1 base from J, the gap between germline ends came to 17 bases. The CDR3 runs to 16 residues. The germline gives CDR1 MNHNS, CDR2 SASEGT. The CDR3 sequence is CATTSPGRSGANVLTF. The CDR3 DNA reads TGTGCCACCACATCCCCGGGGAGATCTGGGGCCAACGTCCTGACTTTC.

As DNA, the CDR3 is TGTGCCAGTAGTTTGACGGCGTATAGCAATCAGCCCCAGCATTTT. Translating gives CASSLTAYSNQPQHF. The V gene is TRBV19, the J gene TRBJ1-5, with unresolved D. Germline V gives CDR1 LNHDA, CDR2 SQIVND (reference sequence). Deletions cut 5 bases from V and 0 bases from J, with 11 bases between. The length of the CDR3 is 15 residues.

The gene calls are TRBV7-2 and TRBJ2-5, with 7 bases identical to TRBD1. The germline V gene encodes CDR1 SGHTA and CDR2 FQGNSA. The V segment lost 3 bases and the J segment 1 base; nucleotides outside the gene matches: 5. This CDR3 region has 15 residues. The chain's CDR3 is CASSFPGTAQETQYF. In nucleotides, the CDR3 is TGTGCCAGCAGCTTTCCCGGGACAGCCCAAGAGACCCAGTACTTC.

This clonotype was observed many times. V and J are TRBV5-1 and TRBJ2-7; 10 nucleotides match TRBD1. The CDR3 sequence is 14 residues long. V lost 3 bases, J lost 7 bases, and 7 bases stayed unmatched. Germline V lookup: CDR1 SGHRS, CDR2 YFSETQ. DNA of the CDR3: TGCGCCAGCAGCTCACTCGGGACAGGGGAGGAGCAGTACTTC. Translated, it gives CASSSLGTGEEQYF.

The chain links TRBV27 to TRBJ1-1; D may be TRBD1 (5 bases). Deletions cut 9 bases from V and 1 base from J, with 27 bases between. The germline CDR1 and CDR2 sequences are MNHEY and SMNVEV (reference sequence). This CDR3 is built from 18 residues. The CDR3 region is CARLRKCGALLKNTEAFF. The CDR3, as DNA: TGTGCCAGATTACGAAAATGCGGGGCCCTACTAAAGAACACTGAAGCTTTCTTT.

This rearrangement joins TRBV5-6 to TRBJ2-6; 9 positions agree with TRBD1. The CDR3 runs to 17 residues. Trimming removed 2 bases from V and 2 bases from J; junction bases left unmatched: 5. CDR1 SGHDT and CDR2 YYEEEE come from the germline V gene. The CDR3: CASSFGTGWAGANVLTF. CDR3 coding DNA: TGTGCCAGCAGCTTCGGGACAGGGTGGGCTGGGGCCAACGTCCTGACTTTC.

This chain connects TRBV5-4 to TRBJ2-4; the D gene is possibly TRBD1 (5 bases). V was trimmed by 4 bases and J by 0 bases, leaving 14 bases between them. CDR3 size: 16 residues. CDR1 SGHNT and CDR2 YYREEE come from the germline V gene (reference sequence). As DNA, the CDR3 is TGTGCCAGCAGCCAGACAGAGGCCGCAGCCAAAAACATTCAGTACTTC. It yields the protein CASSQTEAAAKNIQYF.

The V call is TRBV27, the J call TRBJ1-6; D not certain. V lost 7 bases, J lost 10 bases, and 14 bases lay in between. Germline V gene data show CDR1 as MNHEY and CDR2 as SMNVEV (reference sequence). The length of the CDR3 is 13 residues. The chain's CDR3 is CASTLQVGSPLHF. The CDR3 DNA reads as TGTGCCAGCACTCTCCAGGTGGGATCACCCCTCCACTTT.

This clonotype was seen ten or more times. This chain connects TRBV12-3 or TRBV12-4 to TRBJ1-2, with 8 positions matching TRBD1. The V segment lost 6 bases and the J segment 10 bases; nucleotides outside the gene matches: 7. This CDR3 contains 12 residues. The CDR3 bases are TGTGCCAGCAGAACCGGGACAGGAGTCTACACCTTC. This gives the protein CASRTGTGVYTF.

The chain links TRBV7-9 to TRBJ2-7, with 10 bases fitting TRBD1. The CDR3 has 15 residues. V gave up 5 bases and J gave up 3 bases; unmatched junction bases: 7. CDR1 is SEHNR, CDR2 FQNEAQ, per germline (reference sequence). The CDR3 sequence is CASSGPGTGVYEQYF. For the CDR3, the DNA is TGTGCCAGCAGCGGTCCCGGGACAGGGGTCTACGAGCAGTACTTC.

This chain connects TRBV7-2 to TRBJ2-7; the D gene is possibly TRBD2 (7 bases). Trimming cost V 2 bases and J 0 bases, with 14 bases left between them. Per germline, CDR1 SGHTA and CDR2 FQGNSA. This CDR3 is 16 amino acids long. The CDR3 sequence: CASSLTGGLSSYEQYF. DNA for the CDR3: TGTGCCAGCAGCTTAACCGGGGGGCTAAGCTCCTACGAGCAGTACTTC.

This chain joins TRBV15 and TRBJ2-5; the D is unclear. CDR3 size: 17 residues. V was pared by 1 base and J by 5 bases, with 20 bases between. The germline V gene encodes CDR1 LNHNV and CDR2 YYDKDF (reference sequence). The DNA of the CDR3 is TGTGCCACCAGCAGAGTCAGTTTTCGGGCGTTGACGGAGACCCAGTACTTC. This gives the protein CATSRVSFRALTETQYF.

This clonotype appeared a few times. The junction and the germline gene differ at one end; a read error may be behind it. The J gene is TRBJ2-5, the V gene TRBV3-1; a weak D match, TRBD2 (6 bases). There are 18 residues in the CDR3. The germline V gene has CDR1 LGHDT and CDR2 YNNKEL (reference sequence). The CDR3 loop is CTSSQPGRAGLPQETQYF. The CDR3 DNA reads TGTACCAGCAGTCAACCTGGGCGAGCGGGCCTACCCCAAGAGACCCAGTACTTC.

This chain links TRBV20-1 with TRBJ1-1; D is unresolved. Deletions cut 3 bases from V and 6 bases from J, with 8 bases between. Germline V lookup: CDR1 DFQATT, CDR2 SNEGSKA (reference sequence). This CDR3 is built from 11 residues. The CDR3 DNA reads TGCAGTGCTAGTTGGAGGGCTGAAGCTTTCTTT. Amino acids: CSASWRAEAFF.

This clonotype has just a few counts. V is TRBV7-8 and J is TRBJ2-5; no definite D call. This CDR3 comprises 15 residues. Trimming left V 4 bases short and J 1 base short, with 13 bases between. Germline values: CDR1 SGHVS, CDR2 FQNEAQ. The CDR3 DNA reads TGTGCCAGCAGCTCCTCCTGGACGGCCCAAGAGACCCAGTACTTC. This translates into CASSSSWTAQETQYF.

The CDR3: CATSGVGGPSYNEQFF. As DNA, the CDR3 is TGTGCCACCAGTGGTGTGGGAGGTCCCTCCTACAATGAGCAGTTCTTC. V and J are TRBV24-1 and TRBJ2-1; D perhaps matches TRBD2 (6 bases). V lost 5 bases and J lost 0, with 13 bases in between. Germline CDR1 reads KGHDR; CDR2 reads SFDVKD. This CDR3 region has 16 residues.

This clonotype occurred a few times. The genes are TRBV29-1 and TRBJ2-7, with TRBD1 identical over 9 bases. CDR3 length: 13 residues. CDR1 is SQVTM, CDR2 ANQGSEA, per germline. As DNA, the CDR3 is TGCTCCACTAAAAGGGACAGGGCGGCCGAGCAGTACTTC. Amino acid sequence: CSTKRDRAAEQYF.

The rearrangement links TRBV3-1 to TRBJ2-1, with 12 positions matching TRBD2. Germline CDR1 is LGHDT and CDR2 is YNNKEL (reference sequence). The V gene end was trimmed by 8 bases and the J gene end by 7 bases; junction bases not matched to a gene: 15. The CDR3 covers 17 residues. Written as DNA, the CDR3 is TGTGCCAGCCACGCTTTGGGGCTAGCGGGGGGGCTAAATGAGCAGTTCTTC. Its protein product is CASHALGLAGGLNEQFF.

This clonotype showed up many times. This sequence joins TRBV7-9 and TRBJ1-2; possibly TRBD1 for D (6 bases). The CDR3 has 14 residues. The V and J ends lost 4 bases and 2 bases respectively, with 11 bases between them. The germline CDR1 and CDR2 sequences are SEHNR and FQNEAQ (reference sequence). The chain's CDR3 is CASSSSTGNYGYTF. Here the CDR3 DNA reads TGTGCCAGCAGCTCATCGACAGGAAACTATGGCTACACCTTC.

This clonotype was counted ten times or more. V gene TRBV20-1 combines with J gene TRBJ2-7; no reliable D call. Germline CDR1 DFQATT, CDR2 SNEGSKA (reference sequence). The CDR3 contains 12 residues. The V end was cut by 6 bases, the J end by 2 bases, with 11 bases between. CDR3: CSAARATYEQYV. As DNA, the CDR3 is TGCAGTGCCGCACGAGCGACCTACGAGCAGTACGTC.